One sample yielded the 30 T cell receptor beta chains listed below, sequenced in a study of cytomegalovirus exposure and HLA in healthy donors. The PCR ran on 60 Vbeta and 13 Jbeta primers. Data came from immunoSEQ multiplex PCR; TCRdb stores just in-frame clones and leaves some out. The sample records approximately 140,000 clones, around 80% being singletons. What was sequenced was PBMCs. All receptors derive from a man in his forties in good health and CMV-seropositive.

This clone was counted a few times. The CDR3 DNA reads as TGTGCCAGCGGCCGCTCCTACGAGCAGTACTTC. It specifies CASGRSYEQYF. The chain combines TRBV7-2 with TRBJ2-7, with D uncertain. The CDR3 is 11 residues long. Germline loops: CDR1 SGHTA, CDR2 FQGNSA. Trimming took 8 bases from V and 0 from J, leaving 5 bases between them.

The chain combines TRBV4-1 with TRBJ1-2; D gene uncertain. V gave up 1 base and J gave up 5 bases, with 23 bases separating them. The germline CDR1 and CDR2 sequences are MGHRA and YSYEKL. The CDR3 sequence is 18 residues long. The chain's CDR3 is CASSQGLVRLTQNYGYTF. The CDR3 nucleotides are TGCGCCAGCAGCCAAGGGTTGGTCAGGTTAACGCAAAATTATGGCTACACCTTC.

This clone was counted a few times. The rearrangement links TRBV7-8 to TRBJ1-1; no clear D. The length of the CDR3 is 14 residues. Trimming shortened V by 1 base and J by 2 bases, and 8 bases separated the two germline ends. Germline values: CDR1 SGHVS, CDR2 FQNEAQ. The CDR3 nucleotides are TGTGCCAGCAGCTTAGGTCAGGCCAACACTGAAGCTTTCTTT. Amino acid sequence: CASSLGQANTEAFF.

This clone was seen once. An end of the junction differs from the germline gene, which may be a read error. V usage is TRBV7-2 and J usage is TRBJ2-3; TRBD2 matches 10 bases. The CDR3 extends over 13 amino acids. Germline assignment: CDR1 SGHTA and CDR2 FQGNSA. This chain's CDR3 is CASSLAGADTQYF. DNA of the CDR3: TGTGCCAGCAGCCTAGCGGGAGCGGATACGCAGTATTTT.

The chain carries TRBV28 and TRBJ2-3; tentative D call: TRBD1 (5 bases). CDR1 is MDHEN and CDR2 is SYDVKM in the germline V gene. The CDR3 sequence is 16 residues long. With 3 bases removed from V and 0 bases from J, the gap between germline ends came to 13 bases. In nucleotides, the CDR3 is TGTGCCAGCAGTTTGCAAGGGGTTTCGAGCACAGATACGCAGTATTTT. The encoded protein is CASSLQGVSSTDTQYF.

This clone was seen only a few times. This rearrangement joins TRBV6-6 to TRBJ1-1; no firm D call. V was shortened by 3 bases and J by 1 base, with 9 bases between the two germline ends. Germline V gene data show CDR1 as MNHNY and CDR2 as SVGAGI (reference sequence). This CDR3 has 14 residues. For the CDR3, the DNA is TGTGCCAGCAGTTATCGGCGCGGGAACACTGAAGCTTTCTTT. Protein sequence: CASSYRRGNTEAFF.

The rearrangement links TRBV10-2 to TRBJ1-5, with a possible D match to TRBD1 (6 bases). Germline CDR1 reads WSHSY; CDR2 reads SAAADI. The CDR3 is 13 amino acids. The ends were cut back, 4 bases at V and 9 bases at J, with 13 bases in the middle. The CDR3 here is CASSGAGDPPQHF. The CDR3 DNA follows: TGCGCCAGCAGTGGGGCAGGGGACCCGCCCCAGCATTTT.

The chain combines TRBV5-4 with TRBJ2-7; 7 positions agree with TRBD1. Germline lookup yields CDR1 SGHNT and CDR2 YYREEE (reference sequence). V lost 0 bases, J lost 1 base, and 10 bases stayed unmatched. The CDR3 covers 17 residues. The CDR3 is CASSLGGPRQGSYEQYF. CDR3 nucleotide sequence: TGTGCCAGCAGCTTGGGGGGGCCCAGACAGGGATCCTACGAGCAGTACTTC.

The V and J genes are TRBV4-2 and TRBJ2-7; D is perhaps TRBD1 (5 bases). Trimming stripped 2 bases from V and 3 bases from J, with 11 bases between. Germline values: CDR1 LGHNA, CDR2 YNFKEQ. The CDR3 extends over 14 amino acids. The CDR3 spells CASSQRGTRYEQYF. The CDR3 region has the DNA TGTGCCAGCAGCCAAAGGGGAACGCGCTACGAGCAGTACTTC.

This chain uses TRBV5-1 with TRBJ2-6, with TRBD2 identical over 9 bases. The CDR3 length is 16 residues. Germline V CDR1 and CDR2: SGHRS, YFSETQ. After removal of 4 bases from V and 3 bases from J, the junction contained 5 bases not matched to a gene. The CDR3 loop reads CASSPLAGVGANVLTF. Here the CDR3 DNA reads TGCGCCAGCAGCCCGTTAGCGGGAGTTGGGGCCAACGTCCTGACTTTC.

This clone appeared a single time. The chain recombines TRBV6-1 with TRBJ2-2, with TRBD1 matching 9 bases. J lost 6 bases, V lost 4 bases, and 6 bases had no gene match. The CDR3 contains 15 residues. Germline assignment: CDR1 MNHNS and CDR2 SASEGT. CDR3 loop: CASSGGTGFAGELFF. The DNA of the CDR3 is TGTGCCAGCAGTGGAGGGACAGGGTTTGCCGGGGAGCTGTTTTTT.

The rearrangement links TRBV10-2 to TRBJ2-7; D is unresolved. Germline CDR1 WSHSY, CDR2 SAAADI. Trimming shortened V by 8 bases and J by 2 bases, and 10 bases separated the two germline ends. The CDR3 runs 12 residues. As DNA, the CDR3 is TGCGCCAGCCGAGGCTACCCCTACGAGCAGTACTTC. Its protein is CASRGYPYEQYF.

This CDR3 is CASSLGQGADLGGYTF. DNA of the CDR3: TGTGCCAGCAGCCTGGGACAGGGGGCCGACCTGGGTGGCTACACCTTC. This rearrangement joins TRBV7-9 to TRBJ1-2, with 12 positions matching TRBD1. The CDR3 is 16 amino acids. Germline values: CDR1 SEHNR, CDR2 FQNEAQ (reference sequence). The V gene end was trimmed by 5 bases and the J gene end by 7 bases; junction bases not matched to a gene: 11.

The V call is TRBV6-1, the J call TRBJ1-5; perhaps TRBD1 as D (6 bases). This CDR3 region has 14 residues. Germline V gene sequence: CDR1 MNHNS, CDR2 SASEGT. V lost 2 bases and J 6 bases, leaving 11 bases between the germline ends. The CDR3 loop reads CASSEFGGSQPQHF. The DNA for the CDR3 is TGTGCCAGCAGTGAATTTGGGGGCAGTCAGCCCCAGCATTTT.

The chain links TRBV12-1 to TRBJ1-6; the listed D gene, TRBD1, was not tested against the DNA. TRBV12-1 is described as a pseudogene. The CDR3 is 20 residues long. CDR3 bases: TGTGCCAGCAGCTTGATTGGGGTAGAACAGGGAACGTCCTATAATTCACCCCTCCACTTT. As protein: CASSLIGVEQGTSYNSPLHF.

The table lists this clone with a few counts. The rearrangement links TRBV7-9 to TRBJ2-1; 10 bases match TRBD2. The V gene end was trimmed by 5 bases and the J gene end by 1 base; junction bases not matched to a gene: 11. This CDR3 contains 18 residues. Germline V gene lookup returns CDR1 SEHNR and CDR2 FQNEAQ (reference sequence). The CDR3 sequence: CASSPRGVAGGSYNEQFF. In nucleotides, the CDR3 is TGTGCCAGCAGCCCACGTGGGGTAGCGGGAGGTTCCTACAATGAGCAGTTCTTC. Complete variable domain (other parts from reference TRBV7-9 and TRBJ2-1): DTGVSQNPRHKITKRGQNVTFRCDPISEHNRLYWYRQTLGQGPEFLTYFQNEAQLEKSRLLSDRFSAERPKGSFSTLEIQRTEQGDSAMYLCASSPRGVAGGSYNEQFFGPGTRLTVL.

This rearrangement joins TRBV7-9 to TRBJ2-1; 9 nucleotides agree with TRBD2. This CDR3 comprises 16 residues. The V and J ends lost 5 bases and 3 bases, in that order; junction bases with no gene match: 8. In germline, CDR1 is SEHNR, CDR2 FQNEAQ (reference sequence). Here the CDR3 reads CASSVSVAGVYNEQFF. Here the CDR3 DNA reads TGTGCCAGCAGCGTTTCGGTAGCGGGAGTCTACAATGAGCAGTTCTTC. Looking up the rest from reference TRBV7-9 and TRBJ2-1 gives the full variable domain: DTGVSQNPRHKITKRGQNVTFRCDPISEHNRLYWYRQTLGQGPEFLTYFQNEAQLEKSRLLSDRFSAERPKGSFSTLEIQRTEQGDSAMYLCASSVSVAGVYNEQFFGPGTRLTVL.

The CDR3: CASSQDSVSDTQYF. The CDR3 nucleotides read TGTGCCAGCAGCCAGGACTCCGTCTCAGATACGCAGTATTTT. V and J are TRBV6-4 and TRBJ2-3, with D maybe TRBD2 (5 bases). CDR1 and CDR2 from the germline V gene are MRHNA and SNTAGT. Trimming removed 6 bases at V and 4 bases at J, with 14 bases between. CDR3 size: 14 residues.

The rearrangement joins TRBV19 to TRBJ2-2, with D hard to call. Germline loops: CDR1 LNHDA, CDR2 SQIVND (reference sequence). Deletions cut 4 bases from V and 5 bases from J, with 5 bases between. This CDR3 spans 12 amino acids. This chain's CDR3 is CASSRGTGELFF. In DNA, the CDR3 is TGTGCCAGTAGTAGAGGTACCGGGGAGCTGTTTTTT.

The CDR3 sequence is CASSDPSGRGSYEQYF. CDR3 DNA: TGTGCCAGCAGTGACCCTAGCGGGAGAGGGAGCTACGAGCAGTACTTC. The chain uses TRBV25-1 and TRBJ2-5; TRBD2 agrees at 10 bases. The J call is in doubt because the DNA end fits TRBJ2-7 better. This CDR3 comprises 16 residues. Germline CDR1 is MGHDK and CDR2 is SYGVNS.

J is TRBJ2-6 and V is TRBV15; TRBD1 matches at 7 bases. The length of the CDR3 is 21 residues. J was trimmed by 0 bases and V by 0 bases; bases with no gene match: 14. Germline CDR1 and CDR2: LNHNV and YYDKDF (reference sequence). CDR3 in amino acids: CATSRDLFQTGFRSGANVLTF. CDR3 DNA sequence: TGTGCCACCAGCAGAGATCTTTTTCAGACAGGGTTCCGCTCTGGGGCCAACGTCCTGACTTTC.

This chain uses TRBV14 with TRBJ2-7; 12 bases align to TRBD2. V was pared by 2 bases and J by 0 bases, with 8 bases of the junction left unmatched. CDR1 and CDR2 (germline): SGHDN, FVKESK. The CDR3 sequence is 18 residues long. The CDR3 nucleotides read TGTGCCAGCAGCCAAAACGGACTAGCGGGATCGCACTCCTACGAGCAGTACTTC. It specifies CASSQNGLAGSHSYEQYF.

The chain uses TRBV20-1 and TRBJ2-4; possibly TRBD2 for D (5 bases). The V and J ends lost 4 bases and 12 bases respectively, with 13 bases between them. This CDR3 is built from 11 residues. Germline lookup yields CDR1 DFQATT and CDR2 SNEGSKA (reference sequence). CDR3: CSATLAGSQYF. The CDR3 coding sequence is TGCAGTGCTACGCTAGCCGGAAGTCAGTACTTC.

V usage is TRBV12-5 and J usage is TRBJ2-3; D is possibly TRBD2 (5 bases). The CDR3 covers 13 residues. From germline, CDR1 is LGHNT and CDR2 FRNRAP. With 6 bases removed from V and 3 bases from J, the gap between germline ends came to 10 bases. For the CDR3, the DNA is TGTGCTAGTGGCTCCTCGGGGACAGATACGCAGTATTTT. Translated: CASGSSGTDTQYF.

The chain carries TRBV5-4 and TRBJ2-5, with 7 bases that match TRBD2. V was clipped by 5 bases and J by 2 bases; unmatched bases: 12. The CDR3 is 16 amino acids. Germline V gene lookup returns CDR1 SGHNT and CDR2 YYREEE (reference sequence). The CDR3: CASRLGGGDSQETQYF. In DNA form, the CDR3 reads TGTGCCAGCAGACTGGGTGGGGGGGACTCTCAAGAGACCCAGTACTTC. Full variable domain (outside the CDR3, taken from reference TRBV5-4 and TRBJ2-5): ETGVTQSPTHLIKTRGQQVTLRCSSQSGHNTVSWYQQALGQGPQFIFQYYREEENGRGNFPPRFSGLQFPNYSSELNVNALELDDSALYLCASRLGGGDSQETQYFGPGTRLLVL.

Only a few counts were recorded for this clone. The CDR3 coding sequence is TGTGCCAGCAGTTTGTGGACAGATAGCAATCAGCCCCAGCATTTT. Translation: CASSLWTDSNQPQHF. The chain recombines TRBV28 with TRBJ1-5, with TRBD1 as a possible D gene (6 bases). This CDR3 comprises 15 residues. Per the germline V gene, CDR1 is MDHEN and CDR2 is SYDVKM. Trimming removed 3 bases from V and 0 bases from J, with 9 bases in between.

This chain connects TRBV7-2 to TRBJ2-7, with 8 nucleotides matching TRBD2. Germline CDR1 and CDR2: SGHTA and FQGNSA. Trimming at V came to 5 bases and at J to 0 bases, leaving 6 bases not matched to a gene. The CDR3 loop spans 15 amino acids. The CDR3 DNA follows: TGTGCCAGCAGCGCCTCGGGGGGGATCTCCTACGAGCAGTACTTC. Residues: CASSASGGISYEQYF. Variable domain in full (rest from reference TRBV7-2 and TRBJ2-7): GAGVSQSPSNKVTEKGKDVELRCDPISGHTALYWYRQSLGQGLEFLIYFQGNSAPDKSGLPSDRFSAERTGGSVSTLTIQRTQQEDSAVYLCASSASGGISYEQYFGPGTRLTVT.

The rearrangement joins TRBV23-1 to TRBJ2-7; D is uncertain. TRBV23-1 is an ORF, and what it does is uncertain. Trimming pared 4 bases from V and 2 bases from J, leaving 3 bases between. The CDR3 totals 11 residues. CDR3 DNA sequence: TGCGCCAGCAGTCCTGCCTACGAGCAGTACTTC. Encoded protein: CASSPAYEQYF.

The chain links TRBV11-3 to TRBJ2-5, with 9 bases aligning to TRBD1. This CDR3 comprises 13 residues. The germline CDR1 and CDR2 sequences are SGHNT and YENEEA. V was clipped by 4 bases and J by 4 bases; unmatched bases: 1. This CDR3 reads CASSSTGGETQYF. The CDR3 bases are TGTGCCAGCAGCTCGACAGGGGGAGAGACCCAGTACTTC.

The chain uses TRBV28 and TRBJ1-6; 7 bases line up with TRBD1. CDR3 size: 15 residues. V lost 8 bases, J lost 0 bases, and 4 bases stayed unmatched. Germline assignment: CDR1 MDHEN and CDR2 SYDVKM. This CDR3 is CASVYRGSYNSPLHF. The CDR3 DNA is TGTGCCAGCGTTTACAGGGGCTCCTATAATTCACCCCTCCACTTT. Complete variable domain (other parts from reference TRBV28 and TRBJ1-6): DVKVTQSSRYLVKRTGEKVFLECVQDMDHENMFWYRQDPGLGLRLIYFSYDVKMKEKGDIPEGYSVSREKKERFSLILESASTNQTSMYLCASVYRGSYNSPLHFGNGTRLTVT.